This T cell receptor (beta chain) was identified during a study of cytomegalovirus exposure and HLA in healthy donors. Points from the study as a whole: The authors listed some 150 TCR beta chains as cytomegalovirus-associated. Common viral pathogens (according to a later analysis) appeared linked to several of the most significant clusters. The HLA-A and HLA-B alleles of most subjects were reportedly predicted accurately from TCR beta sequences.

This PCR relied on a set of 60 Vbeta primers and 13 Jbeta primers. The assay was immunoSEQ multiplex PCR, and TCRdb's table has in-frame clones only and misses some. This sample has just over 80,000 clones, with about 79% found just once. The germline V gene encodes CDR1 SEHNR and CDR2 FQNEAQ (reference sequence). V was shortened by 3 bases and J by 0 bases, with 5 bases between the two germline ends. This CDR3 has 13 residues. Many counts were recorded for this clone. The antigen is undetermined. This receptor was obtained from a man aged 18-30 years in good health and CMV-seropositive. The source material was PBMCs. This chain uses TRBV7-9 with TRBJ1-1; D is ambiguous. The CDR3 sequence is CASSFSMNTEAFF. CDR3 nucleotides: TGTGCCAGCAGCTTTTCAATGAACACTGAAGCTTTCTTT.